This TCR beta chain was sequenced for a study of blood T cells in healthy people across ages. A J-beta primer mix and a sample-barcoded 5' primer were used in a second PCR of roughly 6 to 11 cycles. Tagging of each cDNA molecule was performed by a template-switch adaptor with 12 random nucleotides. No fewer than 2.5 million CDR3-containing paired-end reads came from each sample. TCRdb passed the 5' RACE reads through MiXCR, listing each CDR3 protein once. Among some 750,000 distinct CDR3 sequences, about a fifth were seen once, and the ten largest hold less than 25%. CDR3 length: 14 residues. The germline V gene encodes CDR1 LNHDA and CDR2 SQIVND (reference sequence). The germline V and J ends were trimmed by 3 bases and 0 bases, with 8 bases remaining between them. Total RNA amounts of at least 5 micrograms were extracted per sample.

This chain connects TRBV19 to TRBJ1-1; unclear D gene. This receptor was obtained from a man between 65 and 79 years old in good health. Source material: blood. The CDR3 spells CASSIYGMNTEAFF. The CDR3 DNA is TGTGCCAGTAGTATTTATGGCATGAACACTGAAGCTTTCTTT.